The present T cell receptor beta chain was sequenced within a study of shared T cell receptors in the human thymus (dated by TCRdb to about 2021). Background for the entire study: The study investigated the way shared, self-reactive T-cell receptor alpha chains are produced in the human thymus.

The library relied on the immunoSEQ multiplex PCR assay. TCRdb limited this immuneACCESS table to in-frame rearrangements with V and J called. A share of clones is missing; checked studies link under half to unresolved V genes, and the rest is unexplained. This sample gives 500,000 to 750,000 clones in total; 88% of them show up just once. The ten largest clones add up to around 0.0099% of the sample. Details on this clone: The target of this receptor is not known. The junction differs from germline at one of its ends, possibly a read error.

From its cysteine to its phenylalanine, the CDR3 spans 15 amino acids. The only DNA kept is the CDR3, 45 bases in frame from the first base. CDR1 and CDR2 were assigned from the germline V gene as SGHTA and FQGNSA. These sequences were also reported in another study, on human thymus T cells. Drawing on the second study: The donors were immunologically healthy infants in Finland who had open corrective cardiac surgery for congenital heart defects. Thymus tissue was obtained as surgical resects removed during corrective cardiac surgery. Usage of V and J gene segments appeared to be biased in both the thymic and the peripheral blood repertoires. The related research reported highly overlapping thymic TCR repertoires among unrelated individuals. TCR alpha and beta repertoires from roughly eight infant thymus samples and a few related peripheral blood samples were characterized in the study. The cohort included several male and a couple of female infants, with donor ages spanning 7 to 244 days. Thymocytes were released mechanically from tissue and stored at -70 °C as pellets of roughly 9.5-31 million cells. A QIAsymphony instrument was used to extract genomic DNA from the frozen cell pellets. The immunoSEQ multiplex PCR assay was used to amplify the TCRB and TCRAD loci from a standardized quantity of quality-controlled genomic DNA. The V(D)J region was spanned by amplicons of a length sufficient to cover the CDR3 and to identify V and J genes. Amplicon sequencing was performed on an Illumina platform through the commercial immunoSEQ service. Corrections for primer bias and sequencing errors followed previously described methods, while TCRAD and TCRB definitions were based on the IMGT database. Analysis of the repertoires was done with immunoSEQ Analyzer 3.0 and VDJTools and included basic statistics, V/J segment usage, diversity estimates, rarefaction and pairwise overlap. Diversity was estimated using the Chao1, ChaoE, Efron-Thisted, Shannon and inverse Simpson indices, and was also estimated on datasets down-sampled to the size of the smallest sample. Repertoire overlap was determined by strict matching of CDR3 nucleotide sequence, V gene and J gene, and Jaccard-based multidimensional scaling clustering was applied. On average, thymus samples gave 800,000 or so unique TCRB clonotypes, whereas blood samples gave about 84,000.

The chain couples TRBV7-2 to TRBJ2-1, and TRBD2 aligns with 9 junction nucleotides. The sequencing sample was made of thymocytes. The sequence was collected from a boy less than two years old with a congenital heart defect. Donor details come from another sample of the same person, matched by shared clones. The nucleotides are TGTGCCAGCAGCATAGCGGGAGAGGGGGTCAATGAGCAGTTCTTC. Its amino acids are CASSIAGEGVNEQFF.